The 15 T cell receptor beta chains given below trace back to one sample, sequenced in a study of T-cell memory formation after mild COVID-19. MiXCR was run by TCRdb on the 5' RACE reads, yielding one entry per CDR3 protein. This table holds 450,000 to 650,000 distinct CDR3 sequences, roughly a fifth found once. The specimen was PBMCs or a T cell subset sorted from them (not recorded which). The receptors shown here come from an adult woman who had mild COVID-19 (a few samples of this study predate the infection). Cell type and time point are not known.

In this sample, this clonotype turned up many times. This chain links TRBV30 with TRBJ2-1; TRBD2 aligns across 12 bases. Looked up from germline, CDR1 is GTSNPN and CDR2 is SVGIG (reference sequence). The CDR3 totals 14 residues. V lost 3 bases to trimming and J lost 7 bases; unmatched junction nucleotides: 4. CDR3 bases: TGTGCCTGGAGCCGGACTAGCGGGATAAATGAGCAGTTCTTC. Residues: CAWSRTSGINEQFF.

In its sample, this clonotype was seen a few times. The chain has TRBV20-1 and TRBJ2-2; 9 positions agree with TRBD1. Per the germline V gene, CDR1 is DFQATT and CDR2 is SNEGSKA (reference sequence). Trimming removed 0 bases from V and 4 bases from J; junction bases left unmatched: 6. The CDR3 is made up of 16 amino acids. CDR3 sequence (DNA): TGCAGTGCTAGAGACGCGGGACAGGGCGGCACCGGGGAGCTGTTTTTT. Translated, it gives CSARDAGQGGTGELFF.

The chain couples TRBV6-2 or TRBV6-3 to TRBJ2-7; 7 nucleotides match TRBD1. This CDR3 spans 15 amino acids. V dropped 5 bases and J dropped 2; count of bases not matched to a gene: 9. Germline assignment: CDR1 MNHEY and CDR2 SVGEGT. In DNA, the CDR3 is TGTGCCAGCAGTACTCGACAGGGAGTCACCTACGAGCAGTACTTC. Amino acid sequence: CASSTRQGVTYEQYF.

The V and J genes are TRBV24-1 and TRBJ2-1; D is ambiguous. This CDR3 region has 13 residues. Germline assignment: CDR1 KGHDR and CDR2 SFDVKD. The V end lost 0 bases, the J end lost 7 bases, and 6 bases lay between the germline ends. The CDR3 sequence is CATSDLSNNEQFF. DNA of the CDR3: TGTGCCACCAGTGATTTGAGCAATAATGAGCAGTTCTTC.

This clonotype was seen more than once but under ten times. V is TRBV15 and J is TRBJ1-2; the match to TRBD1 covers 8 bases. The length of the CDR3 is 11 residues. Germline V lookup: CDR1 LNHNV, CDR2 YYDKDF (reference sequence). The junction had 10 bases not matched to a gene; V was cut back by 8 bases and J by 14 bases. CDR3 bases: TGTGCCACCCAGGGACAGGCGTTGGAGACCTTC. This codes for CATQGQALETF.

The chain combines TRBV5-1 with TRBJ2-3, with 9 bases lining up with TRBD2. Losses at the gene ends were 0 bases for V and 6 bases for J; bases not matched to a gene: 5. From germline, CDR1 is SGHRS and CDR2 YFSETQ. The CDR3 is 15 residues long. The DNA of the CDR3 is TGCGCCAGCAGCTTGGTAGCGGGAGAATTTGATACGCAGTATTTT. It translates to CASSLVAGEFDTQYF.

Only a few counts were recorded for this clonotype. The gene calls are TRBV9 and TRBJ2-1; D uncertain. Per germline, CDR1 SGDLS and CDR2 YYNGEE. The V end lost 4 bases, the J end lost 1 base, and 15 bases lay between the germline ends. CDR3 length: 16 amino acids. Here the CDR3 DNA reads TGTGCCAGCAGCCCACTGGTAGGCGGTTCCTACAATGAGCAGTTCTTC. Protein sequence: CASSPLVGGSYNEQFF.

The genes are TRBV7-2 and TRBJ1-5; no reliable D call. This CDR3 contains 14 residues. The V gene lost 11 bases and the J gene lost 0 bases, with 14 bases spanning the gap. The germline CDR1 and CDR2 sequences are SGHTA and FQGNSA. CDR3 DNA sequence: TGTGCCTCTTCTACGGGGTATAGCAATCAGCCCCAGCATTTT. Amino acids: CASSTGYSNQPQHF.

This clonotype was detected a few times. The gene calls are TRBV7-2 and TRBJ1-5; D is uncertain. The CDR3 totals 15 residues. The germline V gene encodes CDR1 SGHTA and CDR2 FQGNSA. V was cut by 1 base and J by 2 bases, with 9 bases left in between. CDR3 in DNA: TGTGCCAGCAGCTTAGTATTCGGGGGCAATCAGCCCCAGCATTTT. It translates to CASSLVFGGNQPQHF.

This clonotype was picked up a small number of times. This chain uses TRBV21-1 with TRBJ2-2; TRBD2, the table's D call, lacks a check against the DNA. TRBV21-1 is classified as a pseudogene. This CDR3 is 15 amino acids long. The CDR3 here is CASKWRSDNTGELFF. CDR3 nucleotide sequence: TGTGCCAGCAAATGGCGTAGCGATAACACCGGGGAGCTGTTTTTT.

J is TRBJ1-4 and V is TRBV9; TRBD1 agrees at 10 bases. Germline CDR1 is SGDLS and CDR2 is YYNGEE. The CDR3 sequence is 15 residues long. Trimming took 3 bases from V and 7 from J; bases not matched to a gene: 6. The CDR3 region is CASSERQGASEKLFF. For the CDR3, the DNA is TGTGCCAGCAGCGAGAGACAGGGGGCGAGTGAAAAACTGTTTTTT.

This chain joins TRBV29-1 and TRBJ2-1; 10 bases are a match to TRBD2. The CDR3 is 13 amino acids. Germline V gene data show CDR1 as SQVTM and CDR2 as ANQGSEA. J lost 8 bases, V lost 6 bases, and 7 bases had no gene match. This CDR3 is CSVLSGGNDEQFF. In DNA, the CDR3 is TGCAGCGTCCTTAGCGGGGGGAACGATGAGCAGTTCTTC.

This clonotype turned up a few times. This rearrangement joins TRBV18 to TRBJ2-7; 8 nucleotides agree with TRBD2. The germline V gene encodes CDR1 KGHSH and CDR2 LQKENI. The CDR3 loop spans 15 amino acids. The ends lost 1 base at V and 3 bases at J; junction bases unmatched: 5. The CDR3 DNA follows: TGTGCCAGCTCACCACTCGCGGGGGGCGGCTACGAGCAGTACTTC. Its translation: CASSPLAGGGYEQYF.

V is TRBV4-1 and J is TRBJ2-7; the match to TRBD2 covers 7 bases. The junction had 8 bases not matched to a gene; V was cut back by 1 base and J by 2 bases. This CDR3 spans 16 amino acids. Looked up from germline, CDR1 is MGHRA and CDR2 is YSYEKL. CDR3 DNA: TGCGCCAGCAGCCAAGCCCTCAGGGCGGGGGCCTACGAGCAGTACTTC. Its protein product is CASSQALRAGAYEQYF.

A few counts support this clonotype. The genes are TRBV5-6 and TRBJ2-3; 13 positions agree with TRBD2. V dropped 3 bases and J dropped 5; count of bases not matched to a gene: 6. The CDR3 is 16 amino acids. Per the germline V gene, CDR1 is SGHDT and CDR2 is YYEEEE. Here the CDR3 reads CASSWTGLAGRDTQYF. The DNA for the CDR3 is TGTGCCAGCAGCTGGACGGGACTAGCGGGAAGAGATACGCAGTATTTT.